Sequencing of this T cell receptor (beta chain) was carried out in a study of T cells in women clearing cervical HPV infection. From germline, CDR1 is DFQATT and CDR2 SNEGSKA (reference sequence). There are 15 residues in the CDR3. With 3 bases clipped from V and 4 bases from J, the junction kept 6 bases outside the gene matches. With respect to this clone: The CDR3 end lies 3 residues beyond the end of the read and is filled in from the germline J gene.

Method: immunoSEQ multiplex PCR; TCRdb's copy keeps in-frame clones and lacks some. In all, the sample yields around 48,000 clones. Input material: blood buffy coat. The clonotype comes from a woman aged 18-70 years with a cervical HPV16 infection that either progressed to CIN3+ or cleared (not recorded which). V is TRBV20-1 and J is TRBJ1-4, with 9 bases lining up with TRBD1. The CDR3 sequence: CSASQTGGFNEKLFF. The part of the CDR3 DNA that was read is TGCAGTGCTAGCCAGACAGGGGGGTTTAATGAAAAA.